Listed here are 24 T cell receptor beta chains from one sample, sequenced in a study of T-cell memory formation after mild COVID-19. MiXCR, applied by TCRdb to the 5' RACE reads, yields one record per CDR3 protein. The sample includes 140,000 to 150,000 distinct CDR3 sequences, roughly 6.2% of them seen just once. The sequencing input was PBMCs or a T cell subset sorted from them (not recorded which). All receptors derive from an adult woman who had mild COVID-19 (a few samples of this study predate the infection). Cell type and time point are not known.

The chain has TRBV5-1 and TRBJ1-2, with 8 positions matching TRBD1. The germline V gene encodes CDR1 SGHRS and CDR2 YFSETQ. With V trimmed by 0 bases and J by 2 bases, 3 bases remained unmatched. There are 15 residues in the CDR3. The CDR3 DNA sequence: TGCGCCAGCAGCTTGGCAGGGGGCCGCAACTATGGCTACACCTTC. Amino acids: CASSLAGGRNYGYTF.

This clonotype was counted many times. J is TRBJ1-2 and V is TRBV6-4, with a weak D call TRBD1 (5 bases). The germline CDR1 and CDR2 sequences are MRHNA and SNTAGT. V lost 4 bases and J 0 bases, leaving 12 bases between the germline ends. This CDR3 region has 15 residues. The CDR3 coding sequence is TGTGCCAGCAGTGCTGGACATTCAGCTAACTATGGCTACACCTTC. Translating it yields CASSAGHSANYGYTF.

This clonotype appeared once. A single base separates this from a much larger clone, so it may be a read error. The V call is TRBV7-2, the J call TRBJ1-5, with unresolved D. Germline-derived CDR1 and CDR2 are SGHTA and FQGNSA. This CDR3 spans 15 amino acids. The CDR3 DNA is TGTGCCGGCAGCTTGGCGGGTCGTATCAATCAGCCCCAGCATTTT. It yields the protein CAGSLAGRINQPQHF.

This clonotype was detected ten times or more. The V gene is TRBV7-2, the J gene TRBJ2-1; D is undetermined. The V gene lost 1 base and the J gene lost 7 bases, with 11 bases spanning the gap. The CDR3 runs 14 residues. From germline, CDR1 is SGHTA and CDR2 FQGNSA. CDR3 protein: CASSLDSSRNEQFF. In DNA, the CDR3 is TGTGCCAGCAGCTTAGATTCTAGTAGGAATGAGCAGTTCTTC. The complete variable domain, with remaining parts taken from reference TRBV7-2 and TRBJ2-1, reads GAGVSQSPSNKVTEKGKDVELRCDPISGHTALYWYRQSLGQGLEFLIYFQGNSAPDKSGLPSDRFSAERTGGSVSTLTIQRTQQEDSAVYLCASSLDSSRNEQFFGPGTRLTVL.

This CDR3 reads CASRGLATLRQFF. The CDR3 DNA follows: TGTGCCAGCAGGGGACTAGCTACACTAAGGCAGTTCTTC. The chain links TRBV3-1 to TRBJ2-1, with TRBD2 matching over 9 bases. Germline CDR1 reads LGHDT; CDR2 reads YNNKEL (reference sequence). V dropped 6 bases and J dropped 12; count of bases not matched to a gene: 9. This CDR3 contains 13 residues.

This clonotype was detected a few times. The chain uses TRBV24-1 and TRBJ2-1; 7 positions agree with TRBD1. CDR1 and CDR2 from the germline V gene are KGHDR and SFDVKD. V was pared by 3 bases and J by 5 bases, with 9 bases of the junction left unmatched. The CDR3 is 16 amino acids. CDR3 loop: CATSDRTGEHHNEQFF. In DNA, the CDR3 is TGTGCCACCAGTGATAGGACAGGCGAGCACCACAATGAGCAGTTCTTC.

This clonotype was recorded many times. The V and J genes are TRBV7-2 and TRBJ1-1; TRBD1 agrees at 8 bases. The CDR3 is made up of 17 amino acids. J was trimmed by 2 bases and V by 0 bases; bases with no gene match: 8. Per germline, CDR1 SGHTA and CDR2 FQGNSA. The CDR3: CASSLAYNRGGNTEAFF. The CDR3 nucleotides read TGTGCCAGCAGCTTAGCGTACAACAGGGGGGGCAACACTGAAGCTTTCTTT.

The CDR3 loop reads CAWSSFRGGWNEQFF. DNA for the CDR3: TGTGCCTGGAGTTCTTTCCGGGGGGGCTGGAATGAGCAGTTCTTC. This chain links TRBV30 with TRBJ2-1; TRBD2 aligns across 8 bases. CDR3 size: 15 residues. CDR1 GTSNPN and CDR2 SVGIG come from the germline V gene (reference sequence). V gave up 2 bases and J gave up 7 bases; unmatched junction bases: 10.

This clonotype was found a few times. The CDR3 sequence: CASSLASGRTETQYF. DNA for the CDR3: TGTGCCAGCAGTTTGGCTAGCGGGAGAACTGAGACCCAGTACTTC. The chain combines TRBV9 with TRBJ2-5; TRBD2 aligns across 10 bases. J lost 5 bases, V lost 5 bases, and 9 bases had no gene match. There are 15 residues in the CDR3. Germline CDR1 and CDR2: SGDLS and YYNGEE.

The V gene is TRBV2, the J gene TRBJ2-6, with 10 bases that match TRBD1. Trimming at V came to 7 bases and at J to 1 base, leaving 7 bases not matched to a gene. The CDR3 extends over 17 amino acids. CDR1 is SNHLY, CDR2 FYNNEI, per germline. CDR3 bases: TGTGCCAGCACCCCTCTGGGACAGGGGTCTGGGGCCAACGTCCTGACTTTC. This translates into CASTPLGQGSGANVLTF.

Sample share makes this clonotype large (0.1 to 1%). CDR3 region: CASSQPGGAEAFF. CDR3 bases: TGCGCCAGCAGCCAACCCGGGGGTGCCGAAGCTTTCTTT. The chain employs TRBV4-3 and TRBJ1-1, with D perhaps TRBD1 (5 bases). The germline V and J ends were trimmed by 2 bases and 8 bases, with 12 bases remaining between them. The CDR3 is 13 amino acids. CDR1 and CDR2 from the germline V gene are LGHNA and YSLEER.

This clonotype came up many times. The CDR3 coding sequence is TGCAGCGTTGATGGGGGACCCCGGCTGTTTTTT. Amino acids: CSVDGGPRLFF. This chain links TRBV29-1 with TRBJ2-2, with D possibly called TRBD1 or TRBD2 (5 bases each). This CDR3 is built from 11 residues. Between the trimmed V and J ends, which lost 3 bases and 13 bases, there was a span of 12 bases. Germline assignment: CDR1 SQVTM and CDR2 ANQGSEA.

This clonotype appeared a few times. The chain has TRBV5-1 and TRBJ2-1; weak D call: TRBD2 (7 bases). This CDR3 contains 15 residues. Per the germline V gene, CDR1 is SGHRS and CDR2 is YFSETQ. Between the trimmed V and J ends, which lost 3 bases and 2 bases, there was a span of 12 bases. The CDR3 DNA sequence: TGCGCCAGCAGCTGGGGGGGCAGGACCTACAATGAGCAGTTCTTC. Protein sequence: CASSWGGRTYNEQFF.

This clonotype was seen many times. The chain uses TRBV20-1 and TRBJ1-1, with TRBD1 as a possible D gene (6 bases). Germline V gives CDR1 DFQATT, CDR2 SNEGSKA (reference sequence). The CDR3 spans 13 residues. CDR3 amino acids: CSESDRFLTEAFF. The CDR3 DNA is TGCAGCGAAAGTGACAGGTTTTTAACTGAAGCTTTCTTT.

This chain joins TRBV12-3 or TRBV12-4 and TRBJ2-5, with 7 bases identical to TRBD2. The CDR3 sequence is 16 residues long. V lost 5 bases and J lost 1; bases outside the gene matches: 10. The CDR3 protein is CASSPPGVAGQETQYF. The CDR3 region has the DNA TGTGCCAGCAGTCCGCCCGGGGTAGCGGGCCAAGAGACCCAGTACTTC.

This clonotype appeared many times. The gene calls are TRBV11-2 and TRBJ2-5; D is perhaps TRBD1 or TRBD2 (5 bases each). V was clipped by 3 bases and J by 5 bases, with 16 bases between them. The CDR3 totals 15 residues. The V gene's germline CDR1 is SGHAT and CDR2 FQNNGV. CDR3 loop: CASSFGQAWGETQYF. CDR3 nucleotides: TGTGCCAGCAGCTTTGGGCAGGCCTGGGGGGAGACCCAGTACTTC.

This clonotype was seen at least ten times. The chain has TRBV4-3 and TRBJ2-2, with D hard to call. Trimming took off 4 bases at V and 10 bases at J, with 19 bases between the two ends. The CDR3 is 15 residues long. From germline, CDR1 is LGHNA and CDR2 YSLEER. As DNA, the CDR3 is TGCGCCAGCAGCCCAACCGTTATTCGGGTTGCGGAGCTGTTTTTT. This translates into CASSPTVIRVAELFF.

This clonotype was seen at least ten times. The chain links TRBV29-1 to TRBJ2-1, with a tentative D call TRBD2 (6 bases). The CDR3 spans 10 residues. Germline CDR1 and CDR2: SQVTM and ANQGSEA. The CDR3 here is CRSGTYEQFF. The CDR3 nucleotides are TGCAGATCCGGGACTTATGAGCAGTTCTTC.

The V gene is TRBV7-9, the J gene TRBJ2-7; D may be TRBD1 (6 bases). V dropped 3 bases and J dropped 6 bases, with 12 bases sitting between them. The CDR3 has 13 amino acids. Germline values: CDR1 SEHNR, CDR2 FQNEAQ (reference sequence). CDR3 protein: CASSFTGNGEQYF. The DNA for the CDR3 is TGTGCCAGCAGCTTCACAGGGAATGGCGAGCAGTACTTC.

This clonotype occurred many times. V is TRBV5-1 and J is TRBJ1-1; TRBD1 might be the D (6 bases). Germline loops: CDR1 SGHRS, CDR2 YFSETQ. The CDR3 is made up of 15 amino acids. Trimming stripped 1 base from V and 4 bases from J, with 14 bases between. CDR3 residues: CASSLTQGIRTEAFF. The CDR3 DNA is TGCGCCAGCAGCTTGACCCAGGGGATTCGCACTGAAGCTTTCTTT.

The V call is TRBV29-1, the J call TRBJ2-7; 9 positions agree with TRBD1. The CDR3 sequence is 14 residues long. Per germline, CDR1 SQVTM and CDR2 ANQGSEA. The junction had 6 bases not matched to a gene; V was cut back by 6 bases and J by 0 bases. The CDR3 spells CSVRGQGSSYEQYF. In DNA, the CDR3 is TGCAGCGTCCGTGGACAGGGGTCCTCCTACGAGCAGTACTTC.

Ten or more counts support this clonotype. The rearrangement links TRBV29-1 to TRBJ1-5, with TRBD1 as a possible D gene (6 bases). V was pared by 5 bases and J by 3 bases, with 8 bases between. Germline lookup yields CDR1 SQVTM and CDR2 ANQGSEA. The CDR3 has 12 amino acids. In DNA, the CDR3 is TGCAGCGTTAGGACAGACAATCAGCCCCAGCATTTT. This gives the protein CSVRTDNQPQHF.

This chain joins TRBV24-1 and TRBJ2-3; D is possibly TRBD2 (5 bases). Trimming pared 0 bases from V and 7 bases from J, leaving 10 bases between. CDR3 length: 14 residues. Looked up from germline, CDR1 is KGHDR and CDR2 is SFDVKD. The CDR3 DNA reads as TGTGCCACCAGTGATTTGGCCCCGGGAAATACGCAGTATTTT. Protein sequence: CATSDLAPGNTQYF.

Only a few counts were recorded for this clonotype. V usage is TRBV5-5 and J usage is TRBJ2-1; TRBD2 matches 7 bases. The V segment lost 4 bases and the J segment 0 bases; nucleotides outside the gene matches: 16. Germline lookup yields CDR1 SGHKS and CDR2 YYEKEE (reference sequence). This CDR3 comprises 19 residues. CDR3 amino acids: CASSPSGVAGESSYNEQFF. As DNA, the CDR3 is TGTGCCAGCAGCCCATCAGGCGTAGCGGGTGAGAGCTCCTACAATGAGCAGTTCTTC. Together with reference TRBV5-5 and TRBJ2-1, the CDR3 gives the full variable domain: DAGVTQSPTHLIKTRGQQVTLRCSPISGHKSVSWYQQVLGQGPQFIFQYYEKEERGRGNFPDRFSARQFPNYSSELNVNALLLGDSALYLCASSPSGVAGESSYNEQFFGPGTRLTVL.